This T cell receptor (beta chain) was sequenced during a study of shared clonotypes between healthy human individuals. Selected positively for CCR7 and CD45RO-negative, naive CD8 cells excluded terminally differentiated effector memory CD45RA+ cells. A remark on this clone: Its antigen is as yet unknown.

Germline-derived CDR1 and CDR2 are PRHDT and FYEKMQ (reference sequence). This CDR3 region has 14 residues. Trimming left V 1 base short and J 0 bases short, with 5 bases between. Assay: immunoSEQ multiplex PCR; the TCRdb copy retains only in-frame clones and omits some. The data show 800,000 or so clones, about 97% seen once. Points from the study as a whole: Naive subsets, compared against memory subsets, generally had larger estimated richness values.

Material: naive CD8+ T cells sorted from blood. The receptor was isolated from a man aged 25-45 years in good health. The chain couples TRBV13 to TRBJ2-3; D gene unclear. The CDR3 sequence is CASSLAISTDTQYF. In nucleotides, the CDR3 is TGTGCCAGCAGCTTAGCCATCAGCACAGATACGCAGTATTTT.